One and the same sample provided the 31 T cell receptor beta chains below, sequenced in a study of blood T cell repertoires in COVID-19. TCRdb keeps only in-frame clones here, not all; method: immunoSEQ multiplex PCR. Among a few hundred thousand clones, 80% to 85% were seen once, and the ten largest hold around 5.4%. The sequenced sample consisted of peripheral blood. These receptors came from a human donor in a cohort sampled during active COVID-19.

The rearrangement joins TRBV19 to TRBJ2-7, with D possibly TRBD2 on 6 matching bases. The CDR3 runs to 14 residues. In germline, CDR1 is LNHDA, CDR2 SQIVND (reference sequence). The germline V and J ends were trimmed by 1 base and 3 bases, with 10 bases remaining between them. The CDR3 bases are TGTGCCAGTAGTATAGCCACGCGGGGCTACGAGCAGTACTTC. It translates to CASSIATRGYEQYF. The full variable domain, its missing parts supplied by reference TRBV19 and TRBJ2-7, is DGGITQSPKYLFRKEGQNVTLSCEQNLNHDAMYWYRQDPGQGLRLIYYSQIVNDFQKGDIAEGYSVSREKKESFPLTVTSAQKNPTAFYLCASSIATRGYEQYFGPGTRLTVT.

This clone was recorded only once. The chain links TRBV5-4 to TRBJ1-3; 8 bases fit TRBD1. Germline CDR1 reads SGHNT; CDR2 reads YYREEE (reference sequence). The CDR3 is made up of 17 amino acids. V lost 4 bases to trimming and J lost 4 bases; unmatched junction nucleotides: 13. The CDR3: CASSLTLGTGHGNTIYF. CDR3 DNA: TGTGCCAGCAGCCTGACACTCGGGACAGGCCACGGAAACACCATATATTTT.

The CDR3 coding sequence is TGTGCCAGCAGCTCGAGGACAGTCCTCTCTGGAAACACCATATATTTT. Translating it yields CASSSRTVLSGNTIYF. V usage is TRBV6-2 or TRBV6-3 and J usage is TRBJ1-3, with D perhaps TRBD1 (6 bases). Per the germline V gene, CDR1 is MNHEY and CDR2 is SVGEGT. Trimming removed 6 bases from V and 0 bases from J, with 15 bases in between. CDR3 length: 16 residues.

V gene TRBV6-2 or TRBV6-3 combines with J gene TRBJ2-2, with 8 nucleotides matching TRBD1. The CDR3 is 15 residues long. V shed 6 bases and J 6 bases; nucleotides not matched to a gene: 9. Germline CDR1 MNHEY, CDR2 SVGEGT. Written as DNA, the CDR3 is TGTGCCAGCAGCAAACTGGGGGGACAGGCCGGGGAGCTGTTTTTT. The encoded protein is CASSKLGGQAGELFF.

The J gene is TRBJ1-1, the V gene TRBV9, with D unresolved. The CDR3 runs to 13 residues. The germline gives CDR1 SGDLS, CDR2 YYNGEE. V lost 4 bases, J lost 4 bases, and 11 bases lay in between. The CDR3 DNA is TGTGCCAGCAGCCCCCCCGGAGGCACTGAAGCTTTCTTT. Encoded protein: CASSPPGGTEAFF.

J is TRBJ2-3 and V is TRBV4-3; the match to TRBD2 covers 14 bases. The CDR3 runs 16 residues. V shed 3 bases, J shed 5 bases, and the junction held 4 bases outside the gene matches. Germline V gene data show CDR1 as LGHNA and CDR2 as YSLEER. The DNA for the CDR3 is TGCGCCAGCAGCCATGGGACTAGCGGGAGTCAAGATACGCAGTATTTT. The encoded protein is CASSHGTSGSQDTQYF.

The CDR3 DNA is TGTGCCAGCAGCCAAGAGCGCAGACAGGGGGCCGGGGAGCAGTACTTC. Protein product: CASSQERRQGAGEQYF. This chain joins TRBV4-2 and TRBJ2-7; 10 nucleotides match TRBD1. Trimming took 0 bases from V and 7 from J; bases not matched to a gene: 9. CDR1 is LGHNA and CDR2 is YNFKEQ in the germline V gene. The CDR3 length is 16 residues.

The rearrangement links TRBV6-5 to TRBJ2-7; D is possibly TRBD2 (6 bases). V was cut by 6 bases and J by 0 bases, with 15 bases left in between. The CDR3 length is 15 residues. The V gene's germline CDR1 is MNHEY and CDR2 SVGAGI. CDR3 nucleotide sequence: TGTGCCAGCAGGGACCTAGCGCTAAACTCCTACGAGCAGTACTTC. Translating it yields CASRDLALNSYEQYF.

This chain joins TRBV28 and TRBJ2-1, with TRBD2 identical over 7 bases. CDR1 and CDR2 from the germline V gene are MDHEN and SYDVKM. J was trimmed by 3 bases and V by 2 bases; bases with no gene match: 1. CDR3 length equals 14 residues. CDR3 nucleotides: TGTGCCAGCAGTTTACAGCGGGACTACAATGAGCAGTTCTTC. This sequence encodes CASSLQRDYNEQFF.

This chain connects TRBV23-1 to TRBJ2-6, with 7 bases identical to TRBD1. TRBV23-1 is labeled an ORF, and its function is uncertain. The length of the CDR3 is 18 residues. With V trimmed by 1 base and J by 1 base, 7 bases remained unmatched. CDR3: CASSQWKGAASGANVLTF. For the CDR3, the DNA is TGCGCCAGCAGTCAATGGAAGGGGGCCGCTTCTGGGGCCAACGTCCTGACTTTC.

This clone was seen more than once but under ten times. J is TRBJ1-1 and V is TRBV7-2, with 9 positions matching TRBD1. Germline values: CDR1 SGHTA, CDR2 FQGNSA. The CDR3 covers 12 residues. The trim removed 5 bases at V and 10 bases at J, leaving 5 bases unmatched. CDR3 nucleotide sequence: TGTGCCAGCAGCCGGGACAGGGTCGGAGCTTTCTTT. Translating it yields CASSRDRVGAFF.

The V call is TRBV5-1, the J call TRBJ1-1; D uncertain. The ends were cut back, 4 bases at V and 6 bases at J, with 13 bases in the middle. Germline V gene sequence: CDR1 SGHRS, CDR2 YFSETQ. This CDR3 has 13 amino acids. DNA for the CDR3: TGCGCCAGCAGCGAGGGTACTGAATCTGAAGCTTTCTTT. As protein: CASSEGTESEAFF.

The CDR3: CASRSGLAGGPSSYNEQFF. The CDR3 DNA reads TGTGCCAGCAGATCTGGACTAGCGGGAGGCCCCAGCTCCTACAATGAGCAGTTCTTC. This chain uses TRBV7-7 with TRBJ2-1; 14 bases are shared with TRBD2. In germline, CDR1 is SSHAT, CDR2 FNYEAQ (reference sequence). The CDR3 has 19 residues. The V segment lost 6 bases and the J segment 0 bases; nucleotides outside the gene matches: 10.

This chain uses TRBV5-1 with TRBJ2-2, with D perhaps TRBD2 (5 bases). Germline CDR1 and CDR2: SGHRS and YFSETQ. The CDR3 covers 14 residues. V dropped 7 bases and J dropped 2 bases, with 12 bases sitting between them. CDR3 DNA: TGCGCCAGCGCCCGGGGTTCCAACACCGGGGAGCTGTTTTTT. It translates to CASARGSNTGELFF.

CDR3 region: CASSRDSTSSYEQYF. CDR3 bases: TGTGCCAGCAGCCGGGACTCAACAAGCTCCTACGAGCAGTACTTC. The J gene is TRBJ2-7, the V gene TRBV7-2, with D maybe TRBD2 (6 bases). The CDR3 totals 15 residues. Trimming pared 5 bases from V and 0 bases from J, leaving 14 bases between. CDR1 is SGHTA and CDR2 is FQGNSA in the germline V gene.

V and J are TRBV3-1 (or the pseudogene TRBV3-2) and TRBJ1-2; 8 bases align to TRBD1. The germline V gene encodes CDR1 LGHDT and CDR2 YNNKEL (reference sequence). The ends lost 4 bases at V and 4 bases at J; junction bases unmatched: 11. The CDR3 is made up of 16 amino acids. CDR3 nucleotide sequence: TGTGCCAGCAGCCTCCAATCGACAGGGGATGGCTATGGCTACACCTTC. Protein sequence: CASSLQSTGDGYGYTF.

The chain is built from TRBV10-3 and TRBJ1-6; no clear D. With 8 bases removed from V and 7 bases from J, the gap between germline ends came to 12 bases. The CDR3 spans 13 residues. The germline gives CDR1 ENHRY, CDR2 SYGVKD. The CDR3 loop reads CAIGREQNSPLHF. CDR3 sequence (DNA): TGTGCCATCGGCCGGGAACAGAATTCACCCCTCCACTTT.

This clone was observed a single time. The rearrangement uses TRBV29-1 and TRBJ1-2, with D unresolved. The CDR3 contains 15 residues. Trimming left V 0 bases short and J 3 bases short, with 14 bases between. Germline CDR1 is SQVTM and CDR2 is ANQGSEA. CDR3 sequence: CSVEEVGRVDYGYTF. CDR3 bases: TGCAGCGTTGAAGAGGTGGGGAGGGTGGACTATGGCTACACCTTC. Full variable domain (rest looked up from reference TRBV29-1 and TRBJ1-2): SAVISQKPSRDICQRGTSLTIQCQVDSQVTMMFWYRQQPGQSLTLIATANQGSEATYESGFVIDKFPISRPNLTFSTLTVSNMSPEDSSIYLCSVEEVGRVDYGYTFGSGTRLTVV.

In this sample, this clone turned up a few times. V usage is TRBV10-3 and J usage is TRBJ2-3; possible D gene TRBD2, 6 bases. V lost 3 bases and J 1 base, leaving 8 bases between the germline ends. The CDR3 extends over 14 amino acids. Per the germline V gene, CDR1 is ENHRY and CDR2 is SYGVKD. The CDR3 loop reads CAISDGGGTDTQYF. As DNA, the CDR3 is TGTGCCATCAGTGATGGAGGGGGCACAGATACGCAGTATTTT.

The chain recombines TRBV28 with TRBJ2-1; D is possibly TRBD2 (6 bases). Trimming pared 5 bases from V and 7 bases from J, leaving 21 bases between. This CDR3 contains 16 residues. Looked up from germline, CDR1 is MDHEN and CDR2 is SYDVKM. The CDR3: CASSPDGDWDGNEQFF. Here the CDR3 DNA reads TGTGCCAGCAGTCCTGACGGGGACTGGGATGGGAATGAGCAGTTCTTC.

V is TRBV12-3 or TRBV12-4 and J is TRBJ1-5; perhaps TRBD1 as D (6 bases). V was clipped by 3 bases and J by 4 bases, with 7 bases between them. The length of the CDR3 is 13 residues. In DNA form, the CDR3 reads TGTGCCAGCAGTTTGAGGGGGAATCAGCCCCAGCATTTT. Its translation is CASSLRGNQPQHF.

The J gene is TRBJ2-2, the V gene TRBV7-3; D gene ambiguous. CDR1 is SGHTA, CDR2 FQGTGA, per germline. The CDR3 is 14 amino acids. V lost 5 bases and J lost 6, with 13 bases in between. For the CDR3, the DNA is TGTGCCAGCAGCGTTGTCCCTGTGTCCGGGGAGCTGTTTTTT. As protein: CASSVVPVSGELFF.

The chain employs TRBV7-2 and TRBJ2-1; 9 bases map to TRBD2. This CDR3 spans 15 amino acids. Germline V gives CDR1 SGHTA, CDR2 FQGNSA. The trim removed 6 bases at V and 3 bases at J, leaving 6 bases unmatched. The CDR3 loop reads CASRFSGSVYNEQFF. The CDR3 DNA reads TGTGCCAGCAGGTTTAGCGGGAGCGTCTACAATGAGCAGTTCTTC.

This sequence joins TRBV30 and TRBJ1-1, with 7 positions matching TRBD1. Germline loops: CDR1 GTSNPN, CDR2 SVGIG (reference sequence). V lost 3 bases to trimming and J lost 8 bases; unmatched junction nucleotides: 9. The CDR3 consists of 13 residues. The CDR3 DNA reads as TGTGCCTGGAGCCGCGGACAGGTAGGGGAAGCTTTCTTT. This encodes CAWSRGQVGEAFF. Drawing the rest from reference TRBV30 and TRBJ1-1, the complete variable domain is SQTIHQWPATLVQPVGSPLSLECTVEGTSNPNLYWYRQAAGRGLQLLFYSVGIGQISSEVPQNLSASRPQDRQFILSSKKLLLSDSGFYLCAWSRGQVGEAFFGQGTRLTVV.

The J gene is TRBJ2-7, the V gene TRBV6-2 or TRBV6-3; TRBD2 agrees at 7 bases. J lost 2 bases, V lost 3 bases, and 10 bases had no gene match. Germline CDR1 reads MNHEY; CDR2 reads SVGEGT. The CDR3 totals 16 residues. The CDR3 sequence: CASSYPLGRDPYEQYF. The DNA for the CDR3 is TGTGCCAGCAGTTATCCCCTAGGGAGGGACCCCTACGAGCAGTACTTC.

This clone was recorded once. V is TRBV19 and J is TRBJ1-3, with D tentatively TRBD1 (5 bases). Trimming took 5 bases from V and 2 from J, leaving 10 bases between them. This CDR3 has 14 residues. Germline V gene sequence: CDR1 LNHDA, CDR2 SQIVND (reference sequence). In DNA, the CDR3 is TGTGCCAGTAGTGCAGGGTTGACTGGAAACACCATATATTTT. Its protein is CASSAGLTGNTIYF.

This clone was observed a single time. The chain recombines TRBV4-3 with TRBJ2-2, with a possible D match to TRBD2 (7 bases). The CDR3 runs 17 residues. Deletions cut 2 bases from V and 1 base from J, with 14 bases between. Germline V CDR1 and CDR2: LGHNA, YSLEER. CDR3 sequence reads: CASSQTWGGQNTGELFF. CDR3 nucleotides: TGCGCCAGCAGCCAAACTTGGGGGGGGCAGAACACCGGGGAGCTGTTTTTT.

The V and J genes are TRBV10-3 and TRBJ1-1; D gene uncertain. Trimming pared 4 bases from V and 7 bases from J, leaving 16 bases between. Germline assignment: CDR1 ENHRY and CDR2 SYGVKD. This CDR3 has 14 residues. The chain's CDR3 is CAISGGPAMGEAFF. The DNA for the CDR3 is TGTGCCATCAGTGGCGGGCCTGCTATGGGTGAAGCTTTCTTT.

The table lists this clone with a count of one. The V gene is TRBV28, the J gene TRBJ2-7; TRBD1 might be the D (6 bases). Between the trimmed V and J ends, which lost 6 bases and 3 bases, there was a span of 15 bases. This CDR3 is built from 14 residues. Germline loops: CDR1 MDHEN, CDR2 SYDVKM. This CDR3 reads CASRIGGVNYEQYF. The CDR3 DNA is TGTGCCAGCAGAATTGGGGGCGTAAACTACGAGCAGTACTTC.

The J gene is TRBJ1-2, the V gene TRBV28, with D perhaps TRBD1 (5 bases). Deletions cut 1 base from V and 7 bases from J, with 10 bases between. The V gene's germline CDR1 is MDHEN and CDR2 SYDVKM. The CDR3 contains 13 residues. CDR3 region: CASSLSGSRGYTF. The CDR3 DNA follows: TGTGCCAGCAGTTTATCAGGGTCTCGTGGCTACACCTTC.

In regard to this clone: The same CDR3 is also encoded by other DNA sequences in this sample. J is TRBJ2-7 and V is TRBV27; D is possibly TRBD1 (6 bases). The CDR3 has 13 residues. Germline assignment: CDR1 MNHEY and CDR2 SMNVEV (reference sequence). V gave up 3 bases and J gave up 2 bases, with 8 bases separating them. CDR3 nucleotide sequence: TGTGCCAGCAGTTTGGCAGGGGCCTACGAGCAGTACTTC. Encoded protein: CASSLAGAYEQYF.